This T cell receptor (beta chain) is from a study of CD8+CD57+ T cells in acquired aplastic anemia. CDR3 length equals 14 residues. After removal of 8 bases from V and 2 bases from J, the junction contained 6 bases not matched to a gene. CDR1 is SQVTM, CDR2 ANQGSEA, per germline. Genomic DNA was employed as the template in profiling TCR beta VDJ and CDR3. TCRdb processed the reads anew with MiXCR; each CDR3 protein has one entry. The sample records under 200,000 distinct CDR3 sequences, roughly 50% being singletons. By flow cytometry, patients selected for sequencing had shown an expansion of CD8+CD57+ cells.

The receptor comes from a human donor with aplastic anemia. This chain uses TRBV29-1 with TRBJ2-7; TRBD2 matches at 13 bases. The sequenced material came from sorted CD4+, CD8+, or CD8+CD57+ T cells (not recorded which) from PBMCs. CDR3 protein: CSRTSGGLPYEQYF. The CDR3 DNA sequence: TGCAGCCGGACTAGCGGGGGCCTACCCTACGAGCAGTACTTC.